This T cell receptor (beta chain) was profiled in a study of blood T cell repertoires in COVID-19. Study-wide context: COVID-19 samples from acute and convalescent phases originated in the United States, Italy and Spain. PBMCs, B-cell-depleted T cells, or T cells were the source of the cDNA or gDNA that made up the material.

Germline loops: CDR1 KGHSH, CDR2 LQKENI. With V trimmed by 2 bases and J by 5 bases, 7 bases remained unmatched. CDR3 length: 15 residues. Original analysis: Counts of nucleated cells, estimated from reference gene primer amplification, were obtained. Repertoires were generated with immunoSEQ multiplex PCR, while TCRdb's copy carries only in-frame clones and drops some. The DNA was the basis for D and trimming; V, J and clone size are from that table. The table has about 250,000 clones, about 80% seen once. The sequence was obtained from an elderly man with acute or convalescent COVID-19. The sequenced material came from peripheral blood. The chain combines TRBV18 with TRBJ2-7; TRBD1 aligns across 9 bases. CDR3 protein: CASSPGQGLINEQYF. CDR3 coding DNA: TGTGCCAGCTCACCAGGACAGGGGCTCATCAACGAGCAGTACTTC.